Following are 14 T cell receptor beta chains from one sample sequenced in a study of cytomegalovirus exposure and HLA in healthy donors. This table comes from immunoSEQ multiplex PCR, and its TCRdb copy is limited to in-frame clones, with some not included. Among 200,000 or so clones, 80% to 90% were seen once, and the ten largest hold about 2%. Sequencing used PBMCs. These receptors came from a woman between 18 and 29 years old in good health and CMV-seropositive.

This chain links TRBV7-8 with TRBJ1-2, with 7 bases identical to TRBD1. This CDR3 is built from 13 residues. The V segment lost 3 bases and the J segment 4 bases; nucleotides outside the gene matches: 2. Germline assignment: CDR1 SGHVS and CDR2 FQNEAQ. The CDR3 DNA is TGTGCCAGCAGCTTCCCAGGGGGCTATGGCTACACCTTC. Residues: CASSFPGGYGYTF.

The CDR3 loop reads CASSPEGPGSPETQYF. The CDR3 DNA is TGCGCCAGCAGCCCGGAGGGCCCCGGTTCCCCAGAGACCCAGTACTTC. The J gene is TRBJ2-5, the V gene TRBV5-1, with TRBD2 as a possible D gene (6 bases). Germline V lookup: CDR1 SGHRS, CDR2 YFSETQ. The CDR3 loop spans 16 amino acids. V was cut by 4 bases and J by 4 bases, with 20 bases left in between.

V usage is TRBV9 and J usage is TRBJ2-7; 12 positions match TRBD1. Germline V gene lookup returns CDR1 SGDLS and CDR2 YYNGEE. The CDR3 covers 16 residues. The junction had 5 bases not matched to a gene; V was cut back by 0 bases and J by 4 bases. CDR3 sequence reads: CASSVDPGQGAYEQYF. In DNA, the CDR3 is TGTGCCAGCAGCGTAGACCCGGGACAGGGGGCGTACGAGCAGTACTTC.

This sequence joins TRBV5-1 and TRBJ1-1; perhaps TRBD1 as D (6 bases). CDR1 is SGHRS, CDR2 YFSETQ, per germline. The length of the CDR3 is 15 residues. V lost 4 bases, J lost 1 base, and 14 bases lay in between. CDR3: CASSANRDSNTEAFF. As DNA, the CDR3 is TGCGCCAGCAGCGCAAACAGGGATTCGAACACTGAAGCTTTCTTT.

The chain combines TRBV2 with TRBJ1-1, with TRBD1 matching 8 bases. The germline V gene encodes CDR1 SNHLY and CDR2 FYNNEI. This CDR3 spans 15 amino acids. Trimming took 3 bases from V and 4 from J; bases not matched to a gene: 7. DNA for the CDR3: TGTGCCAGCAGTGATCTGGACAGGGTTGCCACTGAAGCTTTCTTT. Its translation: CASSDLDRVATEAFF.

The rearrangement joins TRBV6-5 to TRBJ1-1, with D possibly being TRBD1 (5 bases). Germline values: CDR1 MNHEY, CDR2 SVGAGI. V gave up 0 bases and J gave up 4 bases, with 12 bases separating them. The CDR3 length is 15 residues. The DNA for the CDR3 is TGTGCCAGCAGTTACTCGTCAGGGCAGGCCACTGAAGCTTTCTTT. It yields the protein CASSYSSGQATEAFF.

The gene calls are TRBV6-1 and TRBJ1-2; TRBD1 matches 7 bases. V shed 5 bases and J 2 bases; nucleotides not matched to a gene: 8. Germline V CDR1 and CDR2: MNHNS, SASEGT. There are 15 residues in the CDR3. CDR3 DNA sequence: TGTGCCAGCAGTACAGACAGGGAACGGAACTATGGCTACACCTTC. Its protein is CASSTDRERNYGYTF.

The chain recombines TRBV27 with TRBJ2-7, with D uncertain. The CDR3 is made up of 13 amino acids. V dropped 6 bases and J dropped 2 bases, with 11 bases sitting between them. The V gene's germline CDR1 is MNHEY and CDR2 SMNVEV (reference sequence). In nucleotides, the CDR3 is TGTGCCAGCAGCCGCAAACAAACCTACGAGCAGTACTTC. Translating gives CASSRKQTYEQYF.

V usage is TRBV27 and J usage is TRBJ2-1, with 7 bases aligning to TRBD2. The CDR3 loop spans 16 amino acids. The ends lost 2 bases at V and 2 bases at J; junction bases unmatched: 6. CDR1 MNHEY and CDR2 SMNVEV come from the germline V gene (reference sequence). DNA for the CDR3: TGTGCCAGCAGTTTAGGAGCGGGGAGTACCTACAATGAGCAGTTCTTC. It encodes CASSLGAGSTYNEQFF.

The chain uses TRBV6-5 and TRBJ2-3, with 7 bases identical to TRBD2. Germline V lookup: CDR1 MNHEY, CDR2 SVGAGI. The junction had 0 bases not matched to a gene; V was cut back by 2 bases and J by 1 base. The CDR3 runs 14 residues. CDR3 nucleotides: TGTGCCAGCAGTTACGCGGGGGGCACAGATACGCAGTATTTT. It is translated as CASSYAGGTDTQYF.

This chain links TRBV27 with TRBJ1-1, with 7 bases aligning to TRBD1. The CDR3 consists of 18 residues. Trimming cost V 6 bases and J 10 bases; bases outside gene matches: 26. Germline V gives CDR1 MNHEY, CDR2 SMNVEV (reference sequence). The CDR3, as DNA: TGTGCCAGCAGCCCAGACACTCCCCGGACAGGTGACGCCCTGGCAGCTTTCTTT. Its protein is CASSPDTPRTGDALAAFF.

V usage is TRBV7-6 and J usage is TRBJ2-7; D is possibly TRBD1 (6 bases). Germline V CDR1 and CDR2: SGHVS, FNYEAQ. The V end lost 4 bases, the J end lost 5 bases, and 12 bases lay between the germline ends. This CDR3 comprises 13 residues. The CDR3 sequence is CASSWGHPDEQYF. In DNA form, the CDR3 reads TGTGCCAGCAGCTGGGGACATCCTGACGAGCAGTACTTC.

The chain is built from TRBV18 and TRBJ2-3; no firm D call. Trimming pared 2 bases from V and 2 bases from J, leaving 8 bases between. This CDR3 contains 14 residues. Germline V gives CDR1 KGHSH, CDR2 LQKENI. CDR3 residues: CASSPANPTDTQYF. CDR3 sequence (DNA): TGTGCCAGCTCACCAGCTAACCCCACAGATACGCAGTATTTT.

This sequence joins TRBV7-9 and TRBJ2-1; 11 bases match TRBD2. The CDR3 contains 14 residues. The germline gives CDR1 SEHNR, CDR2 FQNEAQ (reference sequence). The V segment lost 3 bases and the J segment 7 bases; nucleotides outside the gene matches: 2. The CDR3 sequence: CASSLTSGKNEQFF. In nucleotides, the CDR3 is TGTGCCAGCAGCTTGACTAGCGGGAAAAATGAGCAGTTCTTC.